This TCR beta chain was profiled in a study of cytomegalovirus exposure and HLA in healthy donors. Overall study findings and caveats: There were reportedly fewer N-insertions in an Asian-associated ancestry cluster than the roughly 700-donor mean, in a later analysis. Most observed TCR sequences were rare, whereas some public TCRs were detected in many donors.

V lost 5 bases, J lost 6 bases, and 11 bases stayed unmatched. Germline V lookup: CDR1 SGHRS, CDR2 YFSETQ. The CDR3 contains 15 residues. This clone was detected only a few times. Its antigen is undetermined. Unrecorded immune exposures were likely, despite nominal health at sampling. PCR primers comprised 60 Vbeta and 13 Jbeta primers. Using immunoSEQ multiplex PCR, the repertoire was profiled, and TCRdb retains in-frame clones only, with some absent. The table records approximately 150,000 clones, nearly 80% of them present only once. Sequenced input: PBMCs. The receptor was isolated from a woman younger than 45 in good health and CMV-seronegative. The chain uses TRBV5-1 and TRBJ1-2; 9 bases are a match to TRBD1. The CDR3 sequence is CASRIQGARGDGYTF. In DNA form, the CDR3 reads TGCGCCAGCAGAATACAGGGGGCGCGGGGCGATGGCTACACCTTC. Looking up the rest from reference TRBV5-1 and TRBJ1-2 gives the full variable domain: KAGVTQTPRYLIKTRGQQVTLSCSPISGHRSVSWYQQTPGQGLQFLFEYFSETQRNKGNFPGRFSGRQFSNSRSEMNVSTLELGDSALYLCASRIQGARGDGYTFGSGTRLTVV.